The rows below give T cell receptor beta chains drawn from one sample of a study of immune cell composition in non-small cell lung cancer. The repertoire was sequenced with immunoSEQ multiplex PCR; TCRdb's copy has only in-frame clones and lacks some. The sample records about 8,000 clones, roughly 70% being singletons. The sequenced material came from lung tumor tissue. These receptors all stem from a human donor with non-small cell lung cancer. Both conserved end residues are part of each CDR3. D genes are given only for firm matches. Rows may omit the clone size; those that give it use once, few, many or a size class.

J: TRBJ1-2; V: TRBV6-4; size: NA; D: TRBD1; CDR3: CASSDGTVGGYTF; DNA: TGTGCCAGCAGTGACGGGACAGTGGGAGGCTACACCTTC
J: TRBJ2-1; V: TRBV27; size: NA; D: TRBD2; CDR3: CASSLAGAIYNEQFF; DNA: TGTGCCAGCAGTTTAGCGGGAGCGATCTACAATGAGCAGTTCTTC
J: TRBJ1-2; V: TRBV10-3; size: NA; D: NA; CDR3: CATQGMVANYGYTF; DNA: TGTGCCACCCAGGGGATGGTAGCTAACTATGGCTACACCTTC
J: TRBJ2-4; V: TRBV5-1; size: NA; D: TRBD2; CDR3: CASSLGQRGGQNIQYF; DNA: TGCGCCAGCAGCTTGGGCCAGCGGGGGGGACAAAACATTCAGTACTTC
J: TRBJ1-6; V: TRBV28; size: NA; D: NA; CDR3: CASSAGGDYNSPLHF; DNA: TGTGCCAGCAGTGCCGGGGGGGATTATAATTCACCCCTCCACTTT
J: TRBJ1-6; V: TRBV6-6; size: NA; D: NA; CDR3: CASSYVFSGSPLHF; DNA: TGTGCCAGCAGTTACGTGTTTTCAGGTTCACCCCTCCACTTT
J: TRBJ2-2; V: TRBV7-9; size: NA; D: TRBD1; CDR3: CASSLETGGPGELFF; DNA: TGTGCCAGCAGCTTAGAGACAGGGGGCCCCGGGGAGCTGTTTTTT
J: TRBJ1-2; V: TRBV15; size: NA; D: NA; CDR3: CATSGGRNYGYTF; DNA: TGTGCCACCAGCGGCGGGAGGAACTATGGCTACACCTTC
J: TRBJ2-5; V: TRBV5-1; size: NA; D: TRBD1; CDR3: CASSQPGQEETQYF; DNA: TGCGCCAGCAGCCAACCTGGACAGGAGGAGACCCAGTACTTC
J: TRBJ2-3; V: TRBV30; size: few; D: TRBD2; CDR3: CAWVLAGAADTQYF; DNA: TGTGCCTGGGTACTAGCGGGGGCGGCAGATACGCAGTATTTT
J: TRBJ1-1; V: TRBV5-1; size: NA; D: NA; CDR3: CASSLLGQGVNTEAFF; DNA: TGCGCCAGCAGCTTGTTGGGCCAGGGTGTGAACACTGAAGCTTTCTTT
J: TRBJ2-7; V: TRBV6-5; size: NA; D: TRBD2; CDR3: CASIPPRGGRYEQYF; DNA: TGTGCCAGCATCCCCCCTCGGGGGGGGCGCTACGAGCAGTACTTC
J: TRBJ1-4; V: TRBV14; size: NA; D: NA; CDR3: CASSQVIGGELFF; DNA: TGTGCCAGCAGCCAAGTAATCGGCGGAGAACTGTTTTTT
J: TRBJ1-6; V: TRBV2; size: few; D: NA; CDR3: CASSEALRGGTYASSYNSPLHF; DNA: TGTGCCAGCAGTGAAGCGCTACGTGGTGGGACTTACGCTAGCTCCTATAATTCACCCCTCCACTTT
J: TRBJ2-2; V: TRBV18; size: few; D: NA; CDR3: CASSRDGGTGELFF; DNA: TGTGCCAGCTCACGGGACGGGGGCACCGGGGAGCTGTTTTTT
J: TRBJ1-2; V: TRBV29-1; size: medium-sized; D: TRBD1; CDR3: CSVGTGGNYGYTF; DNA: TGCAGCGTTGGTACAGGGGGAAACTATGGCTACACCTTC
J: TRBJ1-3; V: TRBV5-1; size: few; D: TRBD1; CDR3: CASSLRGQGTGNTIYF; DNA: TGCGCCAGCAGCTTGCGAGGACAGGGGACTGGAAACACCATATATTTT
J: TRBJ2-2; V: TRBV19; size: few; D: NA; CDR3: CASSIGTGANTGELFF; DNA: TGTGCCAGTAGTATAGGAACGGGGGCGAACACCGGGGAGCTGTTTTTT
J: TRBJ2-7; V: TRBV19; size: medium-sized; D: NA; CDR3: CASSIGNFGSYEQYF; DNA: TGTGCCAGTAGTATAGGAAATTTCGGCTCCTACGAGCAGTACTTC
J: TRBJ2-7; V: TRBV5-4; size: NA; D: TRBD2; CDR3: CASSTQLAGGSYEQYF; DNA: TGTGCCAGCAGCACCCAACTAGCGGGGGGGTCCTACGAGCAGTACTTC
J: TRBJ2-7; V: TRBV6-1; size: few; D: NA; CDR3: CASSEPVEQYF; DNA: TGTGCCAGCAGTGAACCTGTCGAGCAGTACTTC
J: TRBJ1-4; V: TRBV14; size: NA; D: NA; CDR3: CASSQDRAVEKLFF; DNA: TGTGCCAGCAGCCAAGACAGGGCAGTTGAAAAACTGTTTTTT
J: TRBJ2-3; V: TRBV29-1; size: NA; D: NA; CDR3: CSVEYSLTFTDTQYF; DNA: TGCAGCGTTGAATACAGCCTCACTTTCACAGATACGCAGTATTTT
J: TRBJ1-4; V: TRBV15; size: once; D: NA; CDR3: CATSRGEGFSANEKLFF; DNA: TGTGCCACCAGCAGAGGGGAGGGGTTTTCGGCTAATGAAAAACTGTTTTTT
J: TRBJ1-1; V: TRBV30; size: few; D: TRBD1; CDR3: CAWSVLRGMNTEAFF; DNA: TGTGCCTGGAGTGTACTCAGGGGGATGAACACTGAAGCTTTCTTT
J: TRBJ1-6; V: TRBV7-2; size: NA; D: TRBD1; CDR3: CASSPRDRGESSPLHF; DNA: TGTGCCAGCAGCCCACGGGACAGGGGAGAGAGTTCACCCCTCCACTTT
J: TRBJ2-2; V: TRBV30; size: NA; D: TRBD2; CDR3: CAWSVGLGTGELFF; DNA: TGTGCCTGGAGTGTGGGACTAGGAACCGGGGAGCTGTTTTTT
J: TRBJ2-2; V: TRBV5-1; size: NA; D: NA; CDR3: CASSGRTLNTGELFF; DNA: TGCGCCAGCAGCGGCCGGACATTGAACACCGGGGAGCTGTTTTTT
J: TRBJ2-3; V: TRBV5-1; size: NA; D: TRBD2; CDR3: CASSPGTSGNTDTQYF; DNA: TGCGCCAGCAGCCCCGGGACTAGCGGAAACACAGATACGCAGTATTTT
J: TRBJ2-5; V: TRBV5-5; size: few; D: NA; CDR3: CASSRRLTGQNEVETQYF; DNA: TGTGCCAGCAGCCGAAGGCTAACCGGACAGAACGAGGTAGAGACCCAGTACTTC
J: TRBJ2-7; V: TRBV11-2; size: few; D: NA; CDR3: CASSLPGAREQYF; DNA: TGTGCCAGCAGCTTACCTGGGGCCCGCGAGCAGTACTTC
J: TRBJ2-7; V: TRBV5-1; size: NA; D: NA; CDR3: CASSLAESTRRGSYEQYF; DNA: TGCGCCAGCAGCTTGGCCGAATCAACGCGCCGGGGCTCCTACGAGCAGTACTTC
J: TRBJ2-5; V: TRBV7-2; size: NA; D: TRBD2; CDR3: CASSLGVLAGDGETQYF; DNA: TGTGCCAGCAGCTTAGGAGTACTAGCGGGGGATGGAGAGACCCAGTACTTC
J: TRBJ2-3; V: TRBV9; size: NA; D: NA; CDR3: CASSVAPDSRTDTQYF; DNA: TGTGCCAGCAGCGTAGCCCCGGACTCCAGGACAGATACGCAGTATTTT
J: TRBJ2-1; V: TRBV29-1; size: NA; D: TRBD1; CDR3: CSGDRGSLNEQFF; DNA: TGCAGCGGTGACAGGGGGTCCCTCAATGAGCAGTTCTTC
J: TRBJ1-2; V: TRBV15; size: NA; D: NA; CDR3: CATSRDGGELEGYTF; DNA: TGTGCCACCAGCAGAGACGGGGGAGAGTTGGAGGGCTACACCTTC
J: TRBJ2-7; V: TRBV11-3; size: NA; D: TRBD1; CDR3: CASKTVFDGQGAQEQYF; DNA: TGTGCCAGCAAGACCGTGTTCGACGGACAGGGGGCGCAGGAGCAGTACTTC
J: TRBJ2-5; V: TRBV19; size: NA; D: NA; CDR3: CASSTSGGQETQYF; DNA: TGTGCCAGTAGCACATCCGGGGGCCAAGAGACCCAGTACTTC
J: TRBJ2-1; V: TRBV19; size: NA; D: NA; CDR3: CASSIGSSYNEQFF; DNA: TGTGCCAGTAGTATAGGTAGCTCCTACAATGAGCAGTTCTTC
J: TRBJ2-1; V: TRBV12-5; size: NA; D: NA; CDR3: CASAIGTTGGNEQFF; DNA: TGTGCTAGTGCCATCGGGACGACCGGGGGCAATGAGCAGTTCTTC
J: TRBJ2-7; V: TRBV6-6; size: NA; D: NA; CDR3: CASRQTYEQYF; DNA: TGTGCCAGCCGCCAGACCTACGAGCAGTACTTC
J: TRBJ2-5; V: TRBV10-2; size: once; D: TRBD2; CDR3: CASALRLAGETQYF; DNA: TGCGCCAGCGCTCTCAGACTAGCGGGAGAGACCCAGTACTTC
J: TRBJ1-2; V: TRBV11-2; size: few; D: NA; CDR3: CASSPTQSFYGYTF; DNA: TGTGCCAGCAGCCCGACACAGTCCTTCTATGGCTACACCTTC
J: TRBJ2-3; V: TRBV6-1; size: once; D: NA; CDR3: CASRRDLEDTQYF; DNA: TGTGCCAGCAGGCGGGACTTGGAGGATACGCAGTATTTT
J: TRBJ1-5; V: TRBV7-2; size: NA; D: TRBD1; CDR3: CASSSRDRVNQPQHF; DNA: TGTGCCAGCAGCTCCCGGGACAGGGTCAATCAGCCCCAGCATTTT
J: TRBJ2-2; V: TRBV6-5; size: NA; D: NA; CDR3: CASSYAEFAGELFF; DNA: TGTGCCAGCAGTTACGCCGAGTTCGCCGGGGAGCTGTTTTTT